This passage covers 30 T cell receptor beta chains from one sample sequenced in a study of molecular identifiers for immune sequencing clone quantification (dated by TCRdb to the late 2010s). The protocol used for the library was PCR. Sequenced on a NextSeq 500. TCRdb's own reprocessing of the public reads used fastp at Q25 and MiXCR and kept productive beta chains. Rows are combined by CDR3 protein, so each entry shows the most common genes and DNA. Counted in this sample were approximately 630,000 distinct CDR3 sequences; approximately 24% of them appeared once. About 0.84% of the sample belongs to the ten largest clones. Sample: naive CD8+ T cells from blood, with Jurkat cell RNA spiked in. The sample's cell subset or site label is to be understood as: FACS-sorted CD8+CD4-CCR7+CD45RA+ naive T cells. The receptor set was obtained from a human donor in good health. Some libraries in this study had Jurkat cell RNA spiked in.

This clonotype was detected many times. The chain links TRBV7-6 to TRBJ2-2; 10 nucleotides line up with TRBD2. Germline V gene sequence: CDR1 SGHVS, CDR2 FNYEAQ. The CDR3 totals 20 residues. The V and J ends lost 3 bases and 0 bases, in that order; junction bases with no gene match: 13. This chain's CDR3 is CASSFGLLAGYVANTGELFF. The DNA of the CDR3 is TGTGCCAGCAGCTTTGGATTACTAGCGGGATACGTCGCGAACACCGGGGAGCTGTTTTTT.

J is TRBJ2-3 and V is TRBV30; D remains ambiguous. Deletions cut 1 base from V and 8 bases from J, with 10 bases between. This CDR3 comprises 12 residues. Germline loops: CDR1 GTSNPN, CDR2 SVGIG (reference sequence). The CDR3 is CAWSGRVGTQYF. The CDR3 nucleotides read TGTGCCTGGAGTGGGCGCGTGGGTACGCAGTATTTT. Full variable domain (remainder filled in from reference TRBV30 and TRBJ2-3): SQTIHQWPATLVQPVGSPLSLECTVEGTSNPNLYWYRQAAGRGLQLLFYSVGIGQISSEVPQNLSASRPQDRQFILSSKKLLLSDSGFYLCAWSGRVGTQYFGPGTRLTVL.

V usage is TRBV28 and J usage is TRBJ1-5; 7 bases agree with TRBD1. The CDR3 runs to 13 residues. CDR1 and CDR2 (germline): MDHEN, SYDVKM. V lost 6 bases, J lost 6 bases, and 5 bases stayed unmatched. CDR3 nucleotides: TGTGCCAGCAGCACTACAGGGGTTCAGCCCCAGCATTTT. It is translated as CASSTTGVQPQHF.

This clonotype was observed a handful of times. The chain recombines TRBV27 with TRBJ2-7, with D possibly TRBD1 on 6 matching bases. CDR3 length equals 15 residues. Per germline, CDR1 MNHEY and CDR2 SMNVEV (reference sequence). Trimming took 4 bases from V and 2 from J, leaving 15 bases between them. CDR3 region: CASSSGWGHTYEQYF. DNA for the CDR3: TGTGCCAGCAGTTCCGGTTGGGGACATACCTACGAGCAGTACTTC.

At least ten counts were recorded for this clonotype. The chain employs TRBV4-3 and TRBJ1-5, with TRBD1 matching over 7 bases. Trimming cost V 0 bases and J 4 bases; bases outside gene matches: 6. This CDR3 has 16 residues. Germline V gene data show CDR1 as LGHNA and CDR2 as YSLEER. CDR3 region: CASSQDTRGANQPQHF. The CDR3 nucleotides are TGCGCCAGCAGCCAAGATACCAGGGGGGCAAATCAGCCCCAGCATTTT.

A remark on this clonotype: Just one base apart from a much larger clone, this may be a read error. V and J are TRBV3-1 and TRBJ2-7, with D tentatively TRBD1 (5 bases). Germline lookup yields CDR1 LGHDT and CDR2 YNNKEL (reference sequence). The CDR3 extends over 14 amino acids. CDR3 sequence: CARSQLEDTYEQYF. The CDR3 nucleotides read TGTGCCCGCAGCCAACTCGAGGACACGTACGAGCAGTACTTC.

This clonotype was recorded many times. In nucleotides, the CDR3 is TGCGCCAGCAGCTTAATCCCAGATAGCAATCAGCCCCAGCATTTT. Protein sequence: CASSLIPDSNQPQHF. The chain recombines TRBV5-1 with TRBJ1-5; D gene uncertain. The CDR3 consists of 15 residues. Trimming removed 2 bases from V and 0 bases from J, with 9 bases in between. Germline V gene lookup returns CDR1 SGHRS and CDR2 YFSETQ.

This clonotype has a handful of counts. V usage is TRBV7-9 and J usage is TRBJ1-4; 9 nucleotides line up with TRBD1. The CDR3 is 18 residues long. CDR1 is SEHNR, CDR2 FQNEAQ, per germline (reference sequence). The trim removed 5 bases at V and 0 bases at J, leaving 10 bases unmatched. CDR3 nucleotide sequence: TGTGCCAGCAGCAAAGGGGGACAGGGCCTTGCAACTAATGAAAAACTGTTTTTT. It codes for CASSKGGQGLATNEKLFF.

Many counts were recorded for this clonotype. V is TRBV6-6 and J is TRBJ1-5; D is undetermined. The V gene lost 5 bases and the J gene lost 4 bases, with 6 bases spanning the gap. Germline V gene sequence: CDR1 MNHNY, CDR2 SVGAGI (reference sequence). This CDR3 region has 12 residues. The CDR3 loop reads CASSALNQPQHF. The CDR3 DNA reads TGTGCCAGCAGTGCCCTAAATCAGCCCCAGCATTTT.

The sample holds many counts of this clonotype. The genes are TRBV7-9 and TRBJ2-7; a weak D match, TRBD1 (5 bases). The germline V gene encodes CDR1 SEHNR and CDR2 FQNEAQ (reference sequence). This CDR3 region has 14 residues. The ends were cut back, 4 bases at V and 0 bases at J, with 10 bases in the middle. This chain's CDR3 is CASSSTVSSYEQYF. The CDR3 DNA follows: TGTGCCAGCAGCTCGACAGTTAGCTCCTACGAGCAGTACTTC.

This clonotype was counted at least ten times. The rearrangement joins TRBV4-1 to TRBJ1-4; D is uncertain. CDR3 length: 15 residues. Trimming pared 1 base from V and 0 bases from J, leaving 6 bases between. Germline V lookup: CDR1 MGHRA, CDR2 YSYEKL. The CDR3 here is CASSQAGATNEKLFF. DNA for the CDR3: TGCGCCAGCAGCCAAGCGGGCGCAACTAATGAAAAACTGTTTTTT.

The chain combines TRBV12-5 with TRBJ2-5, with D tentatively TRBD2 (5 bases). The CDR3 has 15 residues. Germline CDR1 and CDR2: LGHNT and FRNRAP. The ends were cut back, 7 bases at V and 6 bases at J, with 21 bases in the middle. CDR3 amino acids: CASALSWEFSKTQYF. The DNA for the CDR3 is TGTGCTAGTGCCTTGTCCTGGGAGTTCTCAAAGACCCAGTACTTC.

J is TRBJ2-3 and V is TRBV4-3, with 8 bases fitting TRBD2. The CDR3 is made up of 18 amino acids. In germline, CDR1 is LGHNA, CDR2 YSLEER. The ends lost 1 base at V and 0 bases at J; junction bases unmatched: 9. The CDR3 sequence: CASSQGLARSSSTDTQYF. The CDR3 nucleotides are TGCGCCAGCAGCCAAGGACTAGCGAGAAGCTCTAGCACAGATACGCAGTATTTT.

This clonotype showed up many times. This sequence joins TRBV6-2 or TRBV6-3 and TRBJ2-7; perhaps TRBD1 as D (6 bases). CDR1 is MNHEY, CDR2 SVGEGT, per germline. V lost 2 bases and J 0 bases, leaving 8 bases between the germline ends. The CDR3 contains 14 residues. CDR3 nucleotide sequence: TGTGCCAGCAGTTACCGACAGGCCTCCTACGAGCAGTACTTC. Protein: CASSYRQASYEQYF.

This clonotype was counted many times. The rearrangement links TRBV29-1 to TRBJ2-7, with D perhaps assigned TRBD1 or TRBD2 (5 bases each). This CDR3 comprises 15 residues. V was clipped by 1 base and J by 0 bases, with 13 bases between them. The germline V gene encodes CDR1 SQVTM and CDR2 ANQGSEA. The CDR3 DNA follows: TGCAGCGTTGAAGTGCTGGGGGAACACTCCTACGAGCAGTACTTC. Its translation is CSVEVLGEHSYEQYF.

This clonotype was picked up a small number of times. The genes are TRBV6-6 and TRBJ2-2, with 7 bases lining up with TRBD1. Germline V lookup: CDR1 MNHNY, CDR2 SVGAGI (reference sequence). Trimming removed 6 bases from V and 7 bases from J; junction bases left unmatched: 14. This CDR3 region has 16 residues. The CDR3 region has the DNA TGTGCCAGCAGCTCAACAGGGGCGTCAGGGGTCGGGGAGCTGTTTTTT. This codes for CASSSTGASGVGELFF.

Note on this clonotype: In this CDR3 the conserved last residue, phenylalanine or tryptophan, is missing, so a read error is likely. The rearrangement links TRBV29-1 to TRBJ2-7; a possible D gene is TRBD2 (5 bases). This CDR3 is built from 12 residues. Between the trimmed V and J ends, which lost 7 bases and 0 bases, there was a span of 10 bases. CDR1 and CDR2 (germline): SQVTM, ANQGSEA. DNA for the CDR3: TGCAGCGCCGAGGGCAGCTCCTACGAGCAGTACTAC. It translates to CSAEGSSYEQYY.

This clonotype was counted at least ten times. The chain has TRBV7-9 and TRBJ2-5, with D perhaps matching TRBD1 (5 bases). This CDR3 is built from 15 residues. V lost 5 bases to trimming and J lost 4 bases, with 17 bases between them. The germline V gene encodes CDR1 SEHNR and CDR2 FQNEAQ (reference sequence). CDR3 amino acids: CASSLSQGPGETQYF. In DNA, the CDR3 is TGTGCCAGCAGCCTAAGCCAGGGCCCAGGAGAGACCCAGTACTTC.

This clonotype was seen a few times. This chain uses TRBV28 with TRBJ2-2; D perhaps matches TRBD2 (5 bases). The CDR3 spans 15 residues. Germline CDR1 MDHEN, CDR2 SYDVKM. V lost 8 bases, J lost 0 bases, and 13 bases lay in between. The CDR3 protein is CASEGRVTNTGELFF. For the CDR3, the DNA is TGTGCCAGCGAGGGTCGGGTAACGAACACCGGGGAGCTGTTTTTT.

The CDR3: CSVAIRDSLYEQYF. CDR3 DNA: TGCAGCGTTGCGATCCGGGACAGCCTCTACGAGCAGTACTTC. This chain joins TRBV29-1 and TRBJ2-7; the match to TRBD1 covers 7 bases. The CDR3 is 14 amino acids. Germline-derived CDR1 and CDR2 are SQVTM and ANQGSEA. With 4 bases clipped from V and 3 bases from J, the junction kept 9 bases outside the gene matches.

This clonotype has ten or more counts. This chain links TRBV7-9 with TRBJ2-5, with D tentatively TRBD2 (6 bases). The CDR3 runs to 16 residues. CDR1 is SEHNR and CDR2 is FQNEAQ in the germline V gene (reference sequence). Trimming cost V 1 base and J 2 bases, with 14 bases left between them. CDR3 in amino acids: CASSLGGGDLQETQYF. CDR3 bases: TGTGCCAGCAGCTTAGGCGGCGGGGACTTACAAGAGACCCAGTACTTC.

This chain connects TRBV5-6 to TRBJ1-5, with D possibly being TRBD1 (6 bases). CDR3 length: 19 amino acids. Germline V gene data show CDR1 as SGHDT and CDR2 as YYEEEE. Trimming took off 2 bases at V and 0 bases at J, with 21 bases between the two ends. The CDR3 region is CASSFFVQGPSLSNQPQHF. DNA for the CDR3: TGTGCCAGCAGCTTCTTCGTGCAGGGGCCTAGCCTTAGCAATCAGCCCCAGCATTTT. Complete variable domain (other parts from reference TRBV5-6 and TRBJ1-5): DAGVTQSPTHLIKTRGQQVTLRCSPKSGHDTVSWYQQALGQGPQFIFQYYEEEERQRGNFPDRFSGHQFPNYSSELNVNALLLGDSALYLCASSFFVQGPSLSNQPQHFGDGTRLSIL.

The V and J genes are TRBV20-1 and TRBJ2-3; D possibly corresponds to TRBD2 (6 bases). V gave up 0 bases and J gave up 0 bases, with 10 bases separating them. This CDR3 has 15 amino acids. In germline, CDR1 is DFQATT, CDR2 SNEGSKA (reference sequence). In nucleotides, the CDR3 is TGCAGTGCTAGAGATAGCGGAAAAAGCACAGATACGCAGTATTTT. It yields the protein CSARDSGKSTDTQYF.

This rearrangement joins TRBV25-1 to TRBJ2-7; maybe TRBD2 (6 bases). V shed 6 bases and J shed 0 bases, with 15 bases lying between them. This CDR3 is 15 amino acids long. Germline CDR1 and CDR2: MGHDK and SYGVNS. Written as DNA, the CDR3 is TGTGCCAGCAGACTCACTAGCTCCAGCTCCTACGAGCAGTACTTC. It specifies CASRLTSSSSYEQYF.

Notes on this clonotype: A much larger clone lies a single base off, so this may be a read error. This chain uses TRBV20-1 with TRBJ2-7, with TRBD2 identical over 7 bases. Germline trimming cut 1 base from V and 2 bases from J; bases unmatched to any gene: 5. CDR3 size: 14 residues. Germline lookup yields CDR1 DFQATT and CDR2 SNEGSKA (reference sequence). In DNA form, the CDR3 reads TGCAGTGCTAGAGGGCCTGGGAGGGCCTACGAGCAGTACTTC. It specifies CSARGPGRAYEQYF.

The V gene is TRBV7-9, the J gene TRBJ2-1; the match to TRBD1 covers 8 bases. CDR1 and CDR2 from the germline V gene are SEHNR and FQNEAQ (reference sequence). V was clipped by 7 bases and J by 9 bases; unmatched bases: 14. The CDR3 sequence is 15 residues long. This CDR3 reads CASNPGWTGLGEQFF. CDR3 DNA: TGTGCCAGCAATCCCGGCTGGACAGGGTTAGGTGAGCAGTTCTTC. Using reference TRBV7-9 and TRBJ2-1 for the parts outside the CDR3, the full variable domain is DTGVSQNPRHKITKRGQNVTFRCDPISEHNRLYWYRQTLGQGPEFLTYFQNEAQLEKSRLLSDRFSAERPKGSFSTLEIQRTEQGDSAMYLCASNPGWTGLGEQFFGPGTRLTVL.

This clonotype was counted ten times or more. The chain employs TRBV20-1 and TRBJ2-7, with D perhaps assigned TRBD1 or TRBD2 (6 bases each). The CDR3 contains 16 residues. Trimming stripped 5 bases from V and 1 base from J, with 21 bases between. From germline, CDR1 is DFQATT and CDR2 SNEGSKA (reference sequence). The CDR3 sequence: CSAWGPGDISSYEQYF. Here the CDR3 DNA reads TGCAGTGCTTGGGGACCGGGGGACATAAGTTCCTACGAGCAGTACTTC.

Ten or more counts support this clonotype. The gene calls are TRBV27 and TRBJ2-7; D might be TRBD2 (5 bases). Trimming took 3 bases from V and 6 from J, leaving 12 bases between them. This CDR3 region has 13 residues. Germline lookup yields CDR1 MNHEY and CDR2 SMNVEV (reference sequence). The CDR3 sequence: CASSFAGNSEQYF. DNA of the CDR3: TGTGCCAGCAGTTTTGCCGGGAACTCCGAGCAGTACTTC.

Points on this clonotype: This likely comes from a read error, as the CDR3 has no conserved phenylalanine or tryptophan at its end. The chain has TRBV28 and TRBJ2-2; 11 nucleotides align to TRBD1. CDR3 length: 19 residues. The V gene's germline CDR1 is MDHEN and CDR2 SYDVKM. The trim removed 1 base at V and 4 bases at J, leaving 11 bases unmatched. CDR3 amino acids: CASSLLGTGGLSGTGELFS. CDR3 sequence (DNA): TGTGCCAGCAGTTTATTGGGGACAGGGGGTCTCAGTGGCACCGGGGAGCTGTTTTCT.

The chain links TRBV24-1 to TRBJ2-2, with 13 positions matching TRBD2. The CDR3 is made up of 16 amino acids. CDR1 KGHDR and CDR2 SFDVKD come from the germline V gene. V trimming: 4 bases; J trimming: 10 bases; junction bases outside the gene matches: 8. The chain's CDR3 is CATSDRTSGSFEELFF. The CDR3 DNA is TGTGCCACCAGTGACCGGACTAGCGGGAGTTTCGAGGAGCTGTTTTTT.